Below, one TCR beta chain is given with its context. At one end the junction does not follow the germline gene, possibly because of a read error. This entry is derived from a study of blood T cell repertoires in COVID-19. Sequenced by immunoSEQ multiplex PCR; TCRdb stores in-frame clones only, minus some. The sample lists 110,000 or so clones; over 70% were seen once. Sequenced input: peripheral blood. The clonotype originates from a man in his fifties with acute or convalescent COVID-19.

This CDR3 reads CASSPYSRGNAGELFF. CDR3 DNA: TGTGCCAGCAGCCCCTACTCCAGGGGGAACGCCGGGGAGCTGTTTTTT. This sequence joins TRBV3-1 (or the pseudogene TRBV3-2) and TRBJ2-2; TRBD1 aligns across 7 bases. The CDR3 has 16 residues. Per germline, CDR1 LGHDT and CDR2 YNNKEL (reference sequence).